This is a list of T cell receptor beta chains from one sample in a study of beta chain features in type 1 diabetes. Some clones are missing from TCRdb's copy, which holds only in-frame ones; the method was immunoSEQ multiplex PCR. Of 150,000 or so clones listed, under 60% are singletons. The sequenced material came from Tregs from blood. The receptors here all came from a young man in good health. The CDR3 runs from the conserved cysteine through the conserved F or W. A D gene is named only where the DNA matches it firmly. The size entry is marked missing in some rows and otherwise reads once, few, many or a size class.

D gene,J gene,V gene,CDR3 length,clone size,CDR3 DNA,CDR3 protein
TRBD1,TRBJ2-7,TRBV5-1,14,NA,TGCGCCAGCAGCTTGTGGGACAGGGGCTACGAGCAGTACTTC,CASSLWDRGYEQYF
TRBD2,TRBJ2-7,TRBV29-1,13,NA,TGCAGCGTTGAAATTCTAGCGGCTCGCGAGCAGTACTTC,CSVEILAAREQYF
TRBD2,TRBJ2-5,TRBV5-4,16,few,TGTGCCAGCAGCTTGGGTCGAGCGGGGGCCCAAGAGACCCAGTACTTC,CASSLGRAGAQETQYF
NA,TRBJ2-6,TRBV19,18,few,TGTGCCAGTAGTATAGTAGCCCATTCGAGCTCTGGGGCCAACGTCCTGACTTTC,CASSIVAHSSSGANVLTF
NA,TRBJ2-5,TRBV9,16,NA,TGTGCCAGCAGCGCCCGCTATGGGGCAGGCCAAGAGACCCAGTACTTC,CASSARYGAGQETQYF
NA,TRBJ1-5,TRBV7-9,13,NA,TGTGCCAGCAGCTCTATACTAAGGGGAACCCAGCATTTT,CASSSILRGTQHF
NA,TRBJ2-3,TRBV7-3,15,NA,TGTGCCAGCAGCTTCCAGGCAGGGTCCACAGATACGCAGTATTTT,CASSFQAGSTDTQYF
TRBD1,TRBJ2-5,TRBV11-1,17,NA,TGTGCCAGCACCCCGCTTAATCCGGACAGGGGGCGAGAGACCCAGTACTTC,CASTPLNPDRGRETQYF
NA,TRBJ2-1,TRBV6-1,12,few,TGTGCCAGCAGAGAGACAATGCAAGAGCAGTTCTTC,CASRETMQEQFF
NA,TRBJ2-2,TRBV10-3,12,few,TGTGCCATCAGTGGTCTCACCGGGGAGCTGTTTTTT,CAISGLTGELFF